This T cell receptor beta chain stems from a study of blood T cell repertoires in COVID-19. Study as a whole: Samples representing acute and convalescent COVID-19 were sourced from the United States, Italy and Spain. The cDNA or gDNA used as material had been derived from T cells, B-cell-depleted T cells, or PBMCs.

Profiled with immunoSEQ multiplex PCR; TCRdb holds only in-frame clones, not every one. The sample consists of hundreds of thousands of clones, approximately 91% of them appearing once. The germline CDR1 and CDR2 sequences are SGHTA and FQGNSA. The CDR3 has 17 residues. Trimming at V came to 7 bases and at J to 6 bases, leaving 16 bases not matched to a gene. What the recovered Cohort 3 donors had was two negative PCRs, clearance, or symptom resolution. Material: PBMCs or T cells enriched from blood (not recorded which). The V and J genes are TRBV7-2 and TRBJ2-2, with 8 bases aligning to TRBD2. The TCR comes from a woman between 35 and 50 years old who had recovered from COVID-19. CDR3 residues: CASKKGSGGAGSGELFF. Written as DNA, the CDR3 is TGTGCCAGCAAAAAAGGGAGCGGGGGAGCCGGGTCCGGGGAGCTGTTTTTT.